Below are 4 T cell receptor beta chains sequenced from a single sample in a study of T cell responses to AZD1222 COVID-19 vaccine. Sequencing was performed with immunoSEQ multiplex PCR; in TCRdb, only in-frame clones are kept and a portion is missing. Of 92,000 or so clones detected, about 88% appear once; the ten largest clones hold more than 5%. Sequences were derived from peripheral blood, sampled 28 days after the second AZD1222 dose. The receptors originated from an adult who received the AZD1222 COVID-19 vaccine.

The chain is built from TRBV6-5 and TRBJ1-1, with D possibly TRBD1 on 5 matching bases. The V gene's germline CDR1 is MNHEY and CDR2 SVGAGI. The ends were cut back, 5 bases at V and 1 base at J, with 14 bases in the middle. CDR3 length: 15 residues. In nucleotides, the CDR3 is TGTGCCAGCAGTACAGGTCCCAACCCGAACACTGAAGCTTTCTTT. It encodes CASSTGPNPNTEAFF.

The chain recombines TRBV4-1 with TRBJ1-1, with D maybe TRBD1 (6 bases). V was cut by 4 bases and J by 1 base, with 13 bases left in between. The V gene's germline CDR1 is MGHRA and CDR2 YSYEKL. The CDR3 totals 15 residues. CDR3 in amino acids: CASSLAETGNTEAFF. The DNA for the CDR3 is TGCGCCAGCAGCCTCGCGGAGACAGGGAACACTGAAGCTTTCTTT.

This clone has a single count. The chain carries TRBV6-1 and TRBJ1-2; D gene ambiguous. The V end lost 1 base, the J end lost 8 bases, and 11 bases lay between the germline ends. The CDR3 sequence is 13 residues long. The germline V gene has CDR1 MNHNS and CDR2 SASEGT. CDR3 residues: CASSEEGQRGYTF. The CDR3 coding sequence is TGTGCCAGCAGTGAAGAGGGCCAAAGGGGCTACACCTTC.

The chain links TRBV3-1 (or the pseudogene TRBV3-2) to TRBJ2-7; TRBD1 might be the D (7 bases). This CDR3 contains 13 residues. Germline V lookup: CDR1 LGHDT, CDR2 YNNKEL (reference sequence). The V and J ends lost 5 bases and 6 bases respectively, with 14 bases between them. The CDR3 spells CASSGRQGGEQYF. The CDR3 coding sequence is TGTGCCAGCAGCGGCCGACAGGGAGGCGAGCAGTACTTC.